This T cell receptor (beta chain) was sequenced during a study of T-cell reconstitution after alpha-beta-depleted transplantation in children. The study's findings and limits: Where some patients showed high TCRbeta diversity at day 60, it came from recipient T cells and thymic progenitors that had survived. Alpha-beta T cells about two months after transplant reportedly derived from several hundred expanded graft clones. A year post-transplant, T-cell counts and diversity derived mostly from newly produced T cells.

This clonotype appeared many times. As yet, its antigen is unknown. The TCRbeta library was prepared with unique molecular identifiers. TCRdb re-derived calls from the PCR reads in MiXCR, one entry per CDR3 protein. The sample holds about 200,000 distinct CDR3 sequences; about 7% are singletons and the top ten take about 6%. The length of the CDR3 is 14 residues. V dropped 5 bases and J dropped 5; count of bases not matched to a gene: 5. The rearrangement links TRBV12-3 or TRBV12-4 to TRBJ2-5; 10 nucleotides align to TRBD2. Specimen: PBMCs, collected before TCRalphabeta/CD19-depleted stem cell transplant. The receptor's source is a boy younger than 10 with acute lymphoblastic leukemia, due to receive a stem cell transplant. This chain's CDR3 is CASSQREGKETQYF. Here the CDR3 DNA reads TGTGCCAGCAGTCAGCGGGAGGGCAAGGAGACCCAGTACTTC.